The 31 T cell receptor beta chains reported below all come from one sample, sequenced in a study of blood T cell repertoires in COVID-19 (dated by TCRdb to 2019 to 2021). Library preparation used the immunoSEQ multiplex PCR assay. Here the immuneACCESS table is served through TCRdb, limited to in-frame sequences with V and J called. Missing clones are a known gap in these copies; in checked studies unresolved V genes cover under half, and the rest lacks a known reason. The sample contains 120,000 to 150,000 clones, 80% to 90% of them found a single time. 10% to 15% of the sample is in the top ten clones. The specimen sequenced was peripheral blood. Source of these receptors: a man aged 18 to 29 with COVID-19, enrolled during active disease.

The rearrangement uses TRBV28 and TRBJ1-2; 8 bases line up with TRBD1. CDR3 length equals 14 residues. Germline-derived CDR1 and CDR2 are MDHEN and SYDVKM. V was clipped by 3 bases and J by 5 bases; unmatched bases: 5. The DNA for the CDR3 is TGTGCCAGCAGTTTTATCGGACAGGGATATGGCTACACCTTC. As protein: CASSFIGQGYGYTF.

This clone was seen a few times. CDR3 bases: TGTGCCAGCAGCGTAGGCGGGAGGGCGCGAGGGGAGCTGTTTTTT. Its translation is CASSVGGRARGELFF. This chain links TRBV9 with TRBJ2-2; 9 nucleotides match TRBD2. This CDR3 has 15 amino acids. In germline, CDR1 is SGDLS, CDR2 YYNGEE. V trimming: 0 bases; J trimming: 8 bases; junction bases outside the gene matches: 5.

This chain links TRBV9 with TRBJ2-1; TRBD2 agrees at 13 bases. This CDR3 has 16 amino acids. The germline V gene encodes CDR1 SGDLS and CDR2 YYNGEE. J gave up 8 bases and V 4 bases, and 9 bases lay outside the gene matches. The CDR3 is CASSLRTSGRMDEQFF. DNA of the CDR3: TGTGCCAGCAGCCTTCGGACTAGCGGGAGAATGGATGAGCAGTTCTTC.

The chain uses TRBV11-2 and TRBJ2-1; 8 bases are shared with TRBD2. V shed 0 bases and J 3 bases; nucleotides not matched to a gene: 10. Germline loops: CDR1 SGHAT, CDR2 FQNNGV. The CDR3 loop spans 18 amino acids. In nucleotides, the CDR3 is TGTGCCAGCAGCTTAGATTCCCCCGCGGGAGGACTCTACAATGAGCAGTTCTTC. Its protein is CASSLDSPAGGLYNEQFF.

This clone was seen only a few times. V usage is TRBV7-9 and J usage is TRBJ1-1; D is ambiguous. Germline CDR1 is SEHNR and CDR2 is FQNEAQ (reference sequence). V lost 5 bases and J lost 1, with 11 bases in between. This CDR3 region has 14 residues. The CDR3: CASSTLRKNTEAFF. CDR3 sequence (DNA): TGTGCCAGCAGCACCCTGCGGAAGAACACTGAAGCTTTCTTT.

This clone was detected only a few times. The chain carries TRBV23-1 and TRBJ2-7, with D uncertain. TRBV23-1 is treated as an ORF (open reading frame) with a function not yet certain. V lost 4 bases, J lost 12 bases, and 10 bases lay in between. The CDR3 length is 10 residues. The CDR3 DNA reads TGCGCCAGCAGTCTCGCGGTCCGGTACTTC. Its protein is CASSLAVRYF.

The CDR3 protein is CASSSDSYNQPQHF. CDR3 coding DNA: TGTGCCAGCAGCTCAGACAGTTACAATCAGCCCCAGCATTTT. V and J are TRBV28 and TRBJ1-5; possible D gene TRBD1, 5 bases. Germline lookup yields CDR1 MDHEN and CDR2 SYDVKM. With 6 bases removed from V and 3 bases from J, the gap between germline ends came to 12 bases. The CDR3 totals 14 residues.

V is TRBV27 and J is TRBJ1-6, with 8 bases identical to TRBD1. This CDR3 has 14 amino acids. Germline V gene sequence: CDR1 MNHEY, CDR2 SMNVEV (reference sequence). V lost 2 bases to trimming and J lost 8 bases; unmatched junction nucleotides: 2. CDR3 protein: CASSLDRGDSPLHF. CDR3 nucleotides: TGTGCCAGCAGTTTAGACAGGGGAGATTCACCCCTCCACTTT.

This clone was observed a single time. This sequence joins TRBV6-2 or TRBV6-3 and TRBJ1-2, with D maybe TRBD1 (6 bases). This CDR3 has 13 amino acids. The V and J ends lost 3 bases and 8 bases respectively, with 13 bases between them. CDR1 MNHEY and CDR2 SVGEGT come from the germline V gene. The DNA of the CDR3 is TGTGCCAGCAGTTATCGGACAGTGCGGGGCTACACCTTC. This translates into CASSYRTVRGYTF.

The genes are TRBV27 and TRBJ2-7; the D gene is possibly TRBD2 (6 bases). CDR1 is MNHEY and CDR2 is SMNVEV in the germline V gene (reference sequence). The CDR3 covers 15 residues. Between the trimmed V and J ends, which lost 6 bases and 4 bases, there was a span of 19 bases. The CDR3 loop reads CASSPGTGGIYEQYF. As DNA, the CDR3 is TGTGCCAGCAGCCCCGGGACTGGGGGGATTTACGAGCAGTACTTC.

The chain employs TRBV3-1 (or the pseudogene TRBV3-2) and TRBJ2-7; D may be TRBD1 (7 bases). The germline V and J ends were trimmed by 1 base and 8 bases, with 12 bases remaining between them. CDR3 length equals 13 residues. Germline loops: CDR1 LGHDT, CDR2 YNNKEL (reference sequence). CDR3 region: CASSQAAGGKQYF. CDR3 nucleotide sequence: TGTGCCAGCAGCCAAGCGGCAGGGGGGAAGCAGTACTTC.

This clone was seen a handful of times. The rearrangement uses TRBV6-4 and TRBJ1-1; 8 nucleotides agree with TRBD1. The V and J ends lost 6 bases and 5 bases, in that order; junction bases with no gene match: 8. CDR1 is MRHNA, CDR2 SNTAGT, per germline. CDR3 length equals 14 residues. CDR3 nucleotide sequence: TGTGCCAGCAGCGTAGTCAGGGGGCGGACTGAAGCTTTCTTT. It is translated as CASSVVRGRTEAFF.

The chain combines TRBV27 with TRBJ2-7, with TRBD1 matching over 8 bases. V was pared by 4 bases and J by 0 bases, with 5 bases of the junction left unmatched. The CDR3 extends over 15 amino acids. Germline CDR1 and CDR2: MNHEY and SMNVEV (reference sequence). DNA of the CDR3: TGTGCCAGCAGTTCCCGGACAGGGAACTCCTACGAGCAGTACTTC. Protein sequence: CASSSRTGNSYEQYF.

V is TRBV24-1 and J is TRBJ2-5; 16 bases agree with TRBD2. Trimming took 4 bases from V and 5 from J; bases not matched to a gene: 15. Germline CDR1 and CDR2: KGHDR and SFDVKD. The CDR3 runs 20 residues. The DNA for the CDR3 is TGTGCCACCAGTGAAAAAACGGCGGGACTAGCGGGAGGGCGTAAGGAGACCCAGTACTTC. This gives the protein CATSEKTAGLAGGRKETQYF.

This clone showed up just a few times. The rearrangement joins TRBV7-9 to TRBJ2-1; D remains unclear. Germline V CDR1 and CDR2: SEHNR, FQNEAQ (reference sequence). This CDR3 is 15 amino acids long. Trimming left V 5 bases short and J 6 bases short, with 17 bases between. For the CDR3, the DNA is TGTGCCAGCAGCGCCGTGAGCGTCGGCGGCAATGAGCAGTTCTTC. Protein: CASSAVSVGGNEQFF.

This rearrangement joins TRBV18 to TRBJ1-6; D not resolved. V was shortened by 0 bases and J by 8 bases, with 11 bases between the two germline ends. Germline V CDR1 and CDR2: KGHSH, LQKENI. The CDR3 has 15 residues. As DNA, the CDR3 is TGTGCCAGCTCACCACCGGGCGGGTTTTATTCACCCCTCCACTTT. As protein: CASSPPGGFYSPLHF.

The chain recombines TRBV27 with TRBJ2-7; TRBD2 matches 11 bases. The CDR3 sequence is 15 residues long. The V gene end was trimmed by 5 bases and the J gene end by 4 bases; junction bases not matched to a gene: 7. Germline loops: CDR1 MNHEY, CDR2 SMNVEV (reference sequence). CDR3 DNA: TGTGCCAGCAGTATAAATAGCGGGAGGGCTTACGAGCAGTACTTC. This encodes CASSINSGRAYEQYF.

This chain joins TRBV7-9 and TRBJ1-2; D not certain. CDR1 and CDR2 (germline): SEHNR, FQNEAQ (reference sequence). This CDR3 comprises 13 residues. The ends were cut back, 1 base at V and 2 bases at J, with 5 bases in the middle. CDR3 bases: TGTGCCAGCAGCTTAGGAGGGAACTATGGCTACACCTTC. Protein: CASSLGGNYGYTF.

The chain is built from TRBV20-1 and TRBJ2-3, with a weak D call TRBD2 (5 bases). With 3 bases removed from V and 1 base from J, the gap between germline ends came to 8 bases. Germline-derived CDR1 and CDR2 are DFQATT and SNEGSKA (reference sequence). The CDR3 is 13 residues long. The CDR3 bases are TGCAGTGCTAGTTCCGGGGGCACAGATACGCAGTATTTT. It specifies CSASSGGTDTQYF.

The CDR3 DNA reads as TGCGCCAGCGCCACCGGGACTAGCGGAATTTTGGGGGAAGAGACCCAGTACTTC. It translates to CASATGTSGILGEETQYF. This chain uses TRBV5-1 with TRBJ2-5; TRBD2 matches 11 bases. V shed 7 bases and J 3 bases; nucleotides not matched to a gene: 17. Looked up from germline, CDR1 is SGHRS and CDR2 is YFSETQ. The CDR3 loop spans 18 amino acids. The full variable domain, its missing parts supplied by reference TRBV5-1 and TRBJ2-5, is KAGVTQTPRYLIKTRGQQVTLSCSPISGHRSVSWYQQTPGQGLQFLFEYFSETQRNKGNFPGRFSGRQFSNSRSEMNVSTLELGDSALYLCASATGTSGILGEETQYFGPGTRLLVL.

The chain employs TRBV29-1 and TRBJ2-7, with TRBD2 as a possible D gene (5 bases). V was shortened by 5 bases and J by 2 bases, with 13 bases between the two germline ends. The length of the CDR3 is 13 residues. Germline loops: CDR1 SQVTM, CDR2 ANQGSEA. The CDR3 nucleotides are TGCAGCGTTCGAGGGTTTGAAACCTACGAGCAGTACTTC. It codes for CSVRGFETYEQYF.

V gene TRBV6-5 combines with J gene TRBJ2-7, with 7 bases fitting TRBD2. The CDR3 spans 14 residues. The germline gives CDR1 MNHEY, CDR2 SVGAGI. J was trimmed by 7 bases and V by 5 bases; bases with no gene match: 11. The CDR3 DNA reads as TGTGCCAGCAGTCCGACACTAATGGGGGGGGAGCAGTACTTC. Protein sequence: CASSPTLMGGEQYF.

This clone was picked up one time. CDR3 residues: CASSVGTSGNFYEQYF. In nucleotides, the CDR3 is TGTGCCAGCAGCGTAGGGACTAGCGGAAATTTCTACGAGCAGTACTTC. This chain links TRBV9 with TRBJ2-7, with 10 bases aligning to TRBD2. CDR3 length: 16 residues. V was clipped by 0 bases and J by 3 bases; unmatched bases: 6. Germline V gene sequence: CDR1 SGDLS, CDR2 YYNGEE.

J is TRBJ2-1 and V is TRBV12-3 or TRBV12-4, with TRBD1 matching over 7 bases. The length of the CDR3 is 12 residues. V shed 3 bases, J shed 15 bases, and the junction held 8 bases outside the gene matches. CDR3 DNA sequence: TGTGCCAGCAGTTTCGGGACAGTGTCTCCGTTCTTC. Residues: CASSFGTVSPFF.

The chain links TRBV19 to TRBJ2-1; the match to TRBD2 covers 8 bases. Trimming took 5 bases from V and 0 from J; bases not matched to a gene: 3. This CDR3 has 15 residues. The germline CDR1 and CDR2 sequences are LNHDA and SQIVND (reference sequence). The CDR3 nucleotides read TGTGCCAGTAGTCTACTAGCGGCCTCCTACAATGAGCAGTTCTTC. It specifies CASSLLAASYNEQFF.

The CDR3 DNA reads TGTGCCAGCAGCTTGGTGTTCGGGACAGGGGGGAACACTGAAGCTTTCTTT. This sequence encodes CASSLVFGTGGNTEAFF. The chain recombines TRBV5-4 with TRBJ1-1, with 11 bases matching TRBD1. Germline CDR1 SGHNT, CDR2 YYREEE (reference sequence). The CDR3 runs to 17 residues. The trim removed 0 bases at V and 1 base at J, leaving 5 bases unmatched.

The rearrangement joins TRBV6-5 to TRBJ1-6; D is ambiguous. The V end lost 0 bases, the J end lost 9 bases, and 15 bases lay between the germline ends. Germline assignment: CDR1 MNHEY and CDR2 SVGAGI. This CDR3 is built from 16 residues. In DNA form, the CDR3 reads TGTGCCAGCAGTTACTCGGGCCTTTATGTAGGTTCACCCCTCCACTTT. As protein: CASSYSGLYVGSPLHF.

V and J are TRBV4-3 and TRBJ2-7; maybe TRBD2 (5 bases). The CDR3 is made up of 16 amino acids. V lost 0 bases, J lost 5 bases, and 17 bases lay in between. The V gene's germline CDR1 is LGHNA and CDR2 YSLEER. The CDR3 nucleotides are TGCGCCAGCAGCCAAGATCATGGCGGACTGCAGAACGAGCAGTACTTC. Translated, it gives CASSQDHGGLQNEQYF.

The chain links TRBV4-1 to TRBJ2-5, with TRBD1 identical over 9 bases. From germline, CDR1 is MGHRA and CDR2 YSYEKL. The V and J ends lost 5 bases and 7 bases, in that order; junction bases with no gene match: 8. This CDR3 contains 14 residues. The CDR3 coding sequence is TGCGCCAGCAGCTACAGGGGGCTAGAAGGGACCCAGTACTTC. Its translation: CASSYRGLEGTQYF.

This chain connects TRBV28 to TRBJ2-1; 8 bases agree with TRBD2. CDR3 length: 17 residues. V shed 6 bases and J 0 bases; nucleotides not matched to a gene: 10. Germline values: CDR1 MDHEN, CDR2 SYDVKM. The CDR3 bases are TGTGCCAGCAGCAGGAGCGGGAGTCCGAGCTCCTACAATGAGCAGTTCTTC. Translation gives CASSRSGSPSSYNEQFF.

This rearrangement joins TRBV5-1 to TRBJ2-3; D might be TRBD1 (5 bases). The CDR3 is 14 residues long. Deletions cut 0 bases from V and 2 bases from J, with 7 bases between. Germline V gives CDR1 SGHRS, CDR2 YFSETQ. The CDR3 DNA follows: TGCGCCAGCAGCTTGGGACAGAACACAGATACGCAGTATTTT. As protein: CASSLGQNTDTQYF.